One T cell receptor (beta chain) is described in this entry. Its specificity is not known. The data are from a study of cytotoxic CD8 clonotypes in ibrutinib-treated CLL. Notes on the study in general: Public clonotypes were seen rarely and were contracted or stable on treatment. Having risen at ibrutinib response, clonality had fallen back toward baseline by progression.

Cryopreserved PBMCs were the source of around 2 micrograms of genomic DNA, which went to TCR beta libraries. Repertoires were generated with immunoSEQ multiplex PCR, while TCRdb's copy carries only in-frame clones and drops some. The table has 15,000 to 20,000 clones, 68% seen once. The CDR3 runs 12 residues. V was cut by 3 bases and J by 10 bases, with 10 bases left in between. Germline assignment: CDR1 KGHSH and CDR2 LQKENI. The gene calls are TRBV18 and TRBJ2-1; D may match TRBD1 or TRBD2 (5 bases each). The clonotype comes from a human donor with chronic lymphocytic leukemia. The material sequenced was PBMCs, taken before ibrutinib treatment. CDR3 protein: CASSPSGTEQFF. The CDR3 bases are TGTGCCAGCTCACCTTCCGGGACCGAGCAGTTCTTC.